This TCR beta chain was found in a study of T cells in Graves' hyperthyroidism and ophthalmopathy. Whole-study findings and limits: From stable hyperthyroidism, ophthalmopathy was set apart by a 13 V-J model. Also found in blood were most expanded thyroid clonotypes above 0.001.

This CDR3 contains 14 residues. The germline V gene has CDR1 SGHRS and CDR2 YFSETQ. The V segment lost 7 bases and the J segment 2 bases; nucleotides outside the gene matches: 7. As regards this clonotype: Its target is unknown.

Amplification of TCR beta CDR3 regions was performed using RNA transcripts as template. Carried out on the TCR CDR3, a first-round RT-PCR used the HTBI primer set. TCRdb re-called the multiplex PCR reads with MiXCR, one entry per CDR3 protein. The table has more than 550,000 distinct CDR3 sequences, roughly 45% seen once. Criteria for exclusion of patients were uncontrolled infection, other autoimmune disease, pregnancy or lactation. Thyroid ultrasound, orbital computed tomography, clinical symptoms, and serum thyroxine and TRAb underpinned diagnoses. The sequence was collected from an adult man with Graves' disease, either hyperthyroidism or ophthalmopathy (not recorded which). V usage is TRBV5-1 and J usage is TRBJ2-5, with 8 bases that match TRBD2. Sequenced sample: peripheral blood or thyroid tissue (not recorded which). CDR3 bases: TGCGCCAGCTACCCGGGGGGGATGCAAGAGACCCAGTACTTC. It yields the protein CASYPGGMQETQYF.